This T cell receptor (beta chain) emerged from a study of T cell clonotyping in hematopoietic cell transplantation. Study observations and caveats: CD4 and CD8 repertoire contributions could not be separated without sorting. Recipient TCR diversity dropped after transplant; expanded clonotypes rose from day 30 to 180. Higher Inverse Simpson Index values in graft donor and pretransplant recipient predicted broader posttransplant TCR diversity.

Time point: recipient sample about 28 days before transplant, after cytoreduction. For this clone: Its antigen remains unknown.

Assay: immunoSEQ multiplex PCR; the TCRdb copy retains only in-frame clones and omits some. The sample yields roughly 28,000 clones, about 92% seen once. The sequencing used peripheral blood mononuclear cells, collected before stem cell transplant. The origin of this receptor is a man between 50 and 59 years old with acute myeloid leukemia. Some clones in this sample may be carry-over from other donors' samples.

CDR3 sequence reads: CASRPQNIYGYTF. The CDR3 bases are TGCGCCAGCAGACCACAGAACATCTATGGCTACACCTTC. The V gene is TRBV10-2, the J gene TRBJ1-2, with no clear D. This CDR3 has 13 residues. Germline V gene data show CDR1 as WSHSY and CDR2 as SAAADI. Trimming removed 6 bases from V and 4 bases from J, with 12 bases in between.